This T cell receptor (beta chain) is drawn from a study of T cell changes during pregnancy in multiple sclerosis. Trimming left V 2 bases short and J 5 bases short, with 9 bases between. Germline CDR1 and CDR2: MNHEY and SVGAGI. The CDR3 covers 13 residues. Only in-frame clones appear in the TCRdb table, and some are missing; sequencing was by immunoSEQ multiplex PCR. The table shows about 79,000 clones, with about 89% occurring only once. The origin of this receptor is a female donor with multiple sclerosis, enrolled in a pregnancy study. Sequences were derived from CD4+ T cells from peripheral blood mononuclear cells, sampled in the second trimester of pregnancy. The J gene is TRBJ1-1, the V gene TRBV6-5; D is possibly TRBD1 (6 bases). The CDR3: CASSYRGWTEAFF. DNA for the CDR3: TGTGCCAGCAGTTACAGGGGGTGGACTGAAGCTTTCTTT.